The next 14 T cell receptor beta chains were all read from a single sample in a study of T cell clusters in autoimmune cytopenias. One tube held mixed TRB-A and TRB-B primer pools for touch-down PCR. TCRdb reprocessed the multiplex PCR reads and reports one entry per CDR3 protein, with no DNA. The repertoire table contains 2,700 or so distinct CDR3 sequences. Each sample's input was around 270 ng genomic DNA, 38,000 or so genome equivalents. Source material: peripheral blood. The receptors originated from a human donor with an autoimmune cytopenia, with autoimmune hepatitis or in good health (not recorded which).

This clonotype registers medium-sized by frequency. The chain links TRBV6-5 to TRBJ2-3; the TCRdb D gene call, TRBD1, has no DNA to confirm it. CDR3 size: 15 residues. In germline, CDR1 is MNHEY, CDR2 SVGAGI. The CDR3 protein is CASSYSTSAPDTQYF.

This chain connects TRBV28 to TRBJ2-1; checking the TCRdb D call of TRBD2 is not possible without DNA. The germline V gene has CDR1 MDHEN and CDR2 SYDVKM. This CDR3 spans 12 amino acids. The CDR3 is CVSSLEVTEQFF.

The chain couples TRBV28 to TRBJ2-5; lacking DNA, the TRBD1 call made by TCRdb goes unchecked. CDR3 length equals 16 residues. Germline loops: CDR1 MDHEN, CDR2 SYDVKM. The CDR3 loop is CASSFLPPRGRETQYF. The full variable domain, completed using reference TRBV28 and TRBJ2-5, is DVKVTQSSRYLVKRTGEKVFLECVQDMDHENMFWYRQDPGLGLRLIYFSYDVKMKEKGDIPEGYSVSREKKERFSLILESASTNQTSMYLCASSFLPPRGRETQYFGPGTRLLVL.

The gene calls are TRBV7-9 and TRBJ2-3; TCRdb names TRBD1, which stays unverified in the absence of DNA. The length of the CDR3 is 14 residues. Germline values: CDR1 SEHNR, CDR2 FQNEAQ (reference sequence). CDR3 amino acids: CASSLEARGITQYF.

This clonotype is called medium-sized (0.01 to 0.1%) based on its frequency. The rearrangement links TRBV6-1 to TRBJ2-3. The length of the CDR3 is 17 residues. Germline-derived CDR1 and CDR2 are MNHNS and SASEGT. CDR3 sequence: CASSDEFNGGSTDTQYF.

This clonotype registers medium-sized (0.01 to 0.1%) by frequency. The CDR3 is CAIRAAMNTEAFF. The chain links TRBV10-3 to TRBJ1-1. Per germline, CDR1 ENHRY and CDR2 SYGVKD. CDR3 length equals 13 residues.

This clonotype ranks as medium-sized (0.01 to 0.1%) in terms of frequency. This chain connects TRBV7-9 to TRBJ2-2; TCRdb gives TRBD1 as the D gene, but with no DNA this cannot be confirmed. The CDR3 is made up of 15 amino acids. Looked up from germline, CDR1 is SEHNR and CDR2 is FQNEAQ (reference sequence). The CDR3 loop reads CASSWGQGGTGELFF.

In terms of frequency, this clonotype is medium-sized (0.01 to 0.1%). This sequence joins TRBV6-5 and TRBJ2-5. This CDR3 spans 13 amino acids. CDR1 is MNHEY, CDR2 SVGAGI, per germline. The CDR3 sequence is CASSDRSTETQYF.

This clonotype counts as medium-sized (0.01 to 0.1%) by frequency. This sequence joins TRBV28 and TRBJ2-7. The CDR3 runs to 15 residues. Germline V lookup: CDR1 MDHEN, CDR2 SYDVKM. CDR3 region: CASSLLGGPIYEQYF. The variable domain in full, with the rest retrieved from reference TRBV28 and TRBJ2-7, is DVKVTQSSRYLVKRTGEKVFLECVQDMDHENMFWYRQDPGLGLRLIYFSYDVKMKEKGDIPEGYSVSREKKERFSLILESASTNQTSMYLCASSLLGGPIYEQYFGPGTRLTVT.

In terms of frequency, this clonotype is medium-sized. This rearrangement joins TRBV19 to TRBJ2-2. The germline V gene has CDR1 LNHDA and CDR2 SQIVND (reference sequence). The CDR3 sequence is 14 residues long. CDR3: CASSTVMDTGELFF.

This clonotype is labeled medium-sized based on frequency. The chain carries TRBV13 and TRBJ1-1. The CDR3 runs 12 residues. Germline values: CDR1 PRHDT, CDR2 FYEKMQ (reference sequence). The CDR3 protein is CASRDLRTEAFF.

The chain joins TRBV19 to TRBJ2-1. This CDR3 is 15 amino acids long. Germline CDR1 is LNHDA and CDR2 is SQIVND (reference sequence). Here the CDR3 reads CASTQFGSSYNEQFF.

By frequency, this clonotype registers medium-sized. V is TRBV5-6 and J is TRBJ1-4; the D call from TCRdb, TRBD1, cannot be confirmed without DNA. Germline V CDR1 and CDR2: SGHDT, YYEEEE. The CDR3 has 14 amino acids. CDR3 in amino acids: CASSLQETNEKLFF.

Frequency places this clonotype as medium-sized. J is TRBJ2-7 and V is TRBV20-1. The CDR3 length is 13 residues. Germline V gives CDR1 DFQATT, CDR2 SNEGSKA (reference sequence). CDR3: CHSIDTIAYEQYF.